The text below deals with one TCR beta chain. The antigen is undetermined. The data originate from a study of monozygotic twins with inflammatory bowel disease. Template-switch reactions added UMIs with a 6-nucleotide sample barcode. Using the 5' RACE reads, TCRdb records one entry per CDR3 protein without DNA. The sample totals approximately 140,000 distinct CDR3 sequences. Study results and caveats: The inverse Simpson measure of TCRbeta diversity was lower in IBD patients than in healthy co-twins. The authors could not tell different T cell subtypes apart.

The germline CDR1 and CDR2 sequences are SGDLS and YYNGEE. The CDR3 extends over 12 amino acids. The sequence was collected from a human donor with ulcerative colitis or Crohn's disease, or a healthy co-twin of an affected twin (not recorded which). This chain uses TRBV9 with TRBJ1-1. The sample comprised blood. This CDR3 is CASNSHGTEAFF.